Sequencing of this TCR beta chain was carried out in a study of graft-versus-host responses after intestinal transplantation. Study summary: Each of the recipients got a multivisceral, liver-intestinal, or isolated intestinal transplant. The whole recipient group had anti-thymocyte globulin induction followed by tacrolimus and steroids for 2 to 3 years.

Sequenced by immunoSEQ multiplex PCR; TCRdb stores in-frame clones only, minus some. Here the sample spans about 70,000 clones, around 96% being singletons. About this clone itself: Its antigen is as yet unknown.

This CDR3 comprises 14 residues. The germline CDR1 and CDR2 sequences are MNHEY and SMNVEV (reference sequence). V was pared by 7 bases and J by 6 bases, with 9 bases of the junction left unmatched. Study-level findings and limits: Detection of GvH clones occurred in recipient marrow, and some had their first appearance in ileum or blood. High graft-versus-host to host-versus-graft clonal ratios were found in allografts of patients who had graft-donor T cell macrochimerism.

The specimen comprised unstimulated CD8+ T cells sorted from spleen or lymph node cells, sampled before intestinal transplant. The sequence was collected from a human donor who received an intestinal transplant. This chain connects TRBV27 to TRBJ2-3; 8 bases align to TRBD2. Written as DNA, the CDR3 is TGTGCCAGCATGGAAGCGGGAGAGTGGGATACGCAGTATTTT. The encoded protein is CASMEAGEWDTQYF.